This T cell receptor (beta chain) was sequenced in a study of blood T cells in healthy people across ages. Each sample yielded at least 5 micrograms of PBMC total RNA. Turning to this clonotype: The antigen remains undetermined.

Germline CDR1 is MNHEY and CDR2 is SMNVEV (reference sequence). The V end was cut by 4 bases, the J end by 1 base, with 14 bases between. This CDR3 contains 15 residues. It was with a sample-barcoded 5' primer and a J-beta primer mix that a second PCR of roughly 7 to 12 cycles was run. MiXCR, applied by TCRdb to the 5' RACE reads, yields one record per CDR3 protein. Of about 1.5 million distinct CDR3 sequences in the sample, around 40% were seen once. General study points: Significant beta diversity loss was already apparent by age approximately 38, declining roughly linearly.

The sequence was collected from a woman between 18 and 30 years old in good health. J is TRBJ2-7 and V is TRBV27; no reliable D call. The sequencing sample was made of blood. CDR3 protein: CASSYSRVRSYEQYF. As DNA, the CDR3 is TGTGCCAGCAGTTATTCAAGGGTGAGGTCCTACGAGCAGTACTTC.